Shown below are 27 T cell receptor beta chains from a single sample sequenced in a study of T-cell reconstitution after alpha-beta-depleted transplantation in children. A TCRbeta library incorporating unique molecular identifiers was prepared. TCRdb re-called the PCR reads with MiXCR, one entry per CDR3 protein. The repertoire holds 200,000 or so distinct CDR3 sequences, 6.3% seen once, with around 4.3% in the top ten. The material was PBMCs, obtained before TCRalphabeta/CD19-depleted stem cell transplant. These TCRs come from a girl younger than two with combined immunodeficiency, due to receive a stem cell transplant.

This clonotype was found many times. This chain links TRBV6-5 with TRBJ2-1; TRBD2 aligns across 8 bases. CDR3 length: 17 amino acids. The V and J ends lost 0 bases and 7 bases, in that order; junction bases with no gene match: 11. Germline CDR1 and CDR2: MNHEY and SVGAGI. Here the CDR3 reads CASSYSSRGGFGNEQFF. The CDR3, as DNA: TGTGCCAGCAGTTACTCCAGTCGCGGGGGGTTTGGGAATGAGCAGTTCTTC.

The table lists this clonotype with many counts. The limits of the CDR3 on the DNA are not certain, so only TCRdb's listed CDR3 is given. The rearrangement uses TRBV12-3 or TRBV12-4 and TRBJ2-3; TRBD1, the D gene given by the table, was not confirmed from the DNA. Inclusive of both ends, the CDR3 amounts to 12 amino acids. CDR3: CASSFGGGAGSF.

This clonotype was counted ten times or more. V and J are TRBV5-1 and TRBJ2-5; D might be TRBD1 or TRBD2, each matching 5 bases. The V end lost 0 bases, the J end lost 2 bases, and 17 bases lay between the germline ends. The CDR3 extends over 17 amino acids. CDR1 SGHRS and CDR2 YFSETQ come from the germline V gene. CDR3 in DNA: TGCGCCAGCAGCTTGGATCCCAGGGACGTTCAACAAGAGACCCAGTACTTC. Amino acid sequence: CASSLDPRDVQQETQYF.

This clonotype was recorded at least ten times. V and J are TRBV18 and TRBJ2-3; TRBD2 matches 7 bases. After removal of 0 bases from V and 4 bases from J, the junction contained 7 bases not matched to a gene. In germline, CDR1 is KGHSH, CDR2 LQKENI. The CDR3 loop spans 16 amino acids. Here the CDR3 DNA reads TGTGCCAGCTCACCACCAGCGGGACCTCAAGCAGATACGCAGTATTTT. It encodes CASSPPAGPQADTQYF. Drawing the rest from reference TRBV18 and TRBJ2-3, the complete variable domain is NAGVMQNPRHLVRRRGQEARLRCSPMKGHSHVYWYRQLPEEGLKFMVYLQKENIIDESGMPKERFSAEFPKEGPSILRIQQVVRGDSAAYFCASSPPAGPQADTQYFGPGTRLTVL.

This clonotype was counted at least ten times. The V and J genes are TRBV7-9 and TRBJ2-7; 12 positions agree with TRBD2. CDR3 size: 16 residues. Unmatched junction bases numbered 11, after V lost 5 bases and J lost 6 bases. Per germline, CDR1 SEHNR and CDR2 FQNEAQ (reference sequence). Written as DNA, the CDR3 is TGTGCCAGCAGCCCGACTAGCGGGAGTCCCTGGGGCGAGCAGTACTTC. It codes for CASSPTSGSPWGEQYF.

This clonotype was seen repeatedly, ten times or more. V gene TRBV3-1 combines with J gene TRBJ2-1; 8 bases map to TRBD2. Germline V gene lookup returns CDR1 LGHDT and CDR2 YNNKEL (reference sequence). With V trimmed by 3 bases and J by 3 bases, 4 bases remained unmatched. The CDR3 sequence is 15 residues long. In DNA form, the CDR3 reads TGTGCCAGCAGCCATCCACTAGCGGTCTACAATGAGCAGTTCTTC. Translating it yields CASSHPLAVYNEQFF.

This clonotype was seen a few times. CDR3 nucleotides: TGTGCCAGCCGACTAGCCGGTGAGCAGTTCTTC. Translated: CASRLAGEQFF. V usage is TRBV19 and J usage is TRBJ2-1, with 7 bases identical to TRBD2. Losses at the gene ends were 9 bases for V and 9 bases for J; bases not matched to a gene: 5. The CDR3 contains 11 residues. Looked up from germline, CDR1 is LNHDA and CDR2 is SQIVND (reference sequence).

This clonotype was detected ten times or more. This CDR3 reads CASGWGHLNTEAFF. The CDR3 bases are TGTGCTAGTGGTTGGGGACACCTGAACACTGAAGCTTTCTTT. The chain carries TRBV12-5 and TRBJ1-1; the D gene is possibly TRBD1 (6 bases). The V gene's germline CDR1 is LGHNT and CDR2 FRNRAP. The CDR3 consists of 14 residues. V lost 4 bases and J lost 0, with 9 bases in between. The whole variable domain, remainder taken from reference TRBV12-5 and TRBJ1-1, is DARVTQTPRHKVTEMGQEVTMRCQPILGHNTVFWYRQTMMQGLELLAYFRNRAPLDDSGMPKDRFSAEMPDATLATLKIQPSEPRDSAVYFCASGWGHLNTEAFFGQGTRLTVV.

This clonotype was counted ten times or more. The V and J genes are TRBV28 and TRBJ2-3; 7 positions agree with TRBD1. There are 15 residues in the CDR3. Germline CDR1 MDHEN, CDR2 SYDVKM. Trimming at V came to 1 base and at J to 0 bases, leaving 1 base not matched to a gene. CDR3 amino acids: CASSLYRGSTDTQYF. The CDR3 nucleotides are TGTGCCAGCAGTTTATACAGGGGCAGCACAGATACGCAGTATTTT.

This clonotype was observed many times. The CDR3 region is CSVGTGAEEMDTEAFF. The CDR3 DNA is TGCAGCGTTGGGACAGGGGCGGAGGAGATGGACACTGAAGCTTTCTTT. The V and J genes are TRBV29-1 and TRBJ1-1; 9 bases fit TRBD1. The J segment lost 3 bases and the V segment lost 4 bases, leaving 12 bases of the junction unmatched. This CDR3 comprises 16 residues. Germline V gene sequence: CDR1 SQVTM, CDR2 ANQGSEA.

This clonotype has ten or more counts. V usage is TRBV29-1 and J usage is TRBJ2-1; perhaps TRBD1 as D (8 bases). The germline gives CDR1 SQVTM, CDR2 ANQGSEA. The CDR3 spans 17 residues. The V gene lost 4 bases and the J gene lost 4 bases, with 23 bases spanning the gap. CDR3 protein: CSVVGGAGTGAYNEQFF. For the CDR3, the DNA is TGCAGCGTTGTGGGGGGGGCCGGGACAGGAGCATACAATGAGCAGTTCTTC.

The sample holds many counts of this clonotype. The chain recombines TRBV7-2 with TRBJ2-1, with D perhaps TRBD1 (6 bases). Trimming shortened V by 2 bases and J by 3 bases, and 11 bases separated the two germline ends. Germline-derived CDR1 and CDR2 are SGHTA and FQGNSA. The CDR3 spans 15 residues. In nucleotides, the CDR3 is TGTGCCAGCAGCTTAACAGGGATCTTCTACAATGAGCAGTTCTTC. Amino acid sequence: CASSLTGIFYNEQFF.

The genes are TRBV7-8 and TRBJ2-5, with TRBD1 identical over 11 bases. This CDR3 region has 16 residues. Germline V CDR1 and CDR2: SGHVS, FQNEAQ. The V and J ends lost 3 bases and 5 bases, in that order; junction bases with no gene match: 8. CDR3 protein: CASSLAGGQGVETQYF. The CDR3, as DNA: TGTGCCAGCAGCTTGGCGGGGGGACAGGGGGTGGAGACCCAGTACTTC.

On this clonotype: One end of the junction varies from germline; a read error may be responsible. CDR3 amino acids: CACRLEKGTGRLNTGELFF. The CDR3 coding sequence is TGTGCCTGCAGACTAGAAAAAGGGACAGGCCGCTTGAACACCGGGGAGCTGTTTTTT. V gene TRBV12-3 or TRBV12-4 combines with J gene TRBJ2-2, with 8 bases fitting TRBD1. The CDR3 loop spans 19 amino acids.

The table lists this clonotype with many counts. The chain links TRBV29-1 to TRBJ2-1, with 12 positions matching TRBD2. The V and J ends lost 0 bases and 9 bases, in that order; junction bases with no gene match: 9. The germline V gene encodes CDR1 SQVTM and CDR2 ANQGSEA. This CDR3 has 16 amino acids. The CDR3 nucleotides read TGCAGCGTTGAAGATTTAATGACTAGCGGGGGAGGTGAGCAGTTCTTC. Translated, it gives CSVEDLMTSGGGEQFF.

This clonotype appeared many times. The chain recombines TRBV28 with TRBJ2-1; D is uncertain. The CDR3 is 14 residues long. The germline gives CDR1 MDHEN, CDR2 SYDVKM. Trimming pared 7 bases from V and 4 bases from J, leaving 14 bases between. CDR3 in DNA: TGTGCCAGCAAGACCCCGTCCTCTTACAATGAGCAGTTCTTC. Translating it yields CASKTPSSYNEQFF.

This clonotype was seen a few times. This rearrangement joins TRBV12-3 or TRBV12-4 to TRBJ2-1; weak D call: TRBD2 (6 bases). Trimming took off 6 bases at V and 2 bases at J, with 20 bases between the two ends. The CDR3 covers 17 residues. The chain's CDR3 is CASSRSTSQGPYNEQFF. Here the CDR3 DNA reads TGTGCCAGCAGCCGAAGCACTAGCCAGGGACCCTACAATGAGCAGTTCTTC.

This clonotype was counted many times. The rearrangement uses TRBV24-1 and TRBJ2-7; D is possibly TRBD1 or TRBD2 (6 bases each). V was trimmed by 2 bases and J by 5 bases, leaving 15 bases between them. This CDR3 is built from 15 residues. Per germline, CDR1 KGHDR and CDR2 SFDVKD. CDR3 region: CATSDYDGGPDEQYF. In DNA form, the CDR3 reads TGTGCCACCAGTGATTACGACGGGGGCCCGGACGAGCAGTACTTC.

This clonotype has at least ten counts. This sequence joins TRBV30 and TRBJ2-5; D call uncertain. V dropped 0 bases and J dropped 4 bases, with 6 bases sitting between them. Germline V gene sequence: CDR1 GTSNPN, CDR2 SVGIG (reference sequence). This CDR3 region has 12 residues. CDR3 sequence (DNA): TGTGCCTGGAGTGTACTGAGAGAGACCCAGTACTTC. Amino acids: CAWSVLRETQYF.

There are many counts of this clonotype. This chain joins TRBV12-3 or TRBV12-4 and TRBJ1-5, with 7 bases that match TRBD1. CDR3 size: 14 residues. Trimming at V came to 6 bases and at J to 5 bases, leaving 7 bases not matched to a gene. CDR3 coding DNA: TGTGCCAGCAGACAGGGGCTGGGTTATCAGCCCCAGCATTTT. Encoded protein: CASRQGLGYQPQHF.

This clonotype was counted at least ten times. Compared with germline, one end of the junction differs, possibly owing to a read error. The V call is TRBV7-9, the J call TRBJ2-7; D may match TRBD1 or TRBD2 (5 bases each). In germline, CDR1 is SEHNR, CDR2 FQNEAQ (reference sequence). The CDR3 spans 13 residues. The CDR3 DNA reads TGTGCCAGCAGATTAGGGGAGTCCTACGAGCAGTACTTC. Amino acid sequence: CASRLGESYEQYF.

This clonotype was picked up many times. V is TRBV7-2 and J is TRBJ2-2; 8 bases are shared with TRBD2. CDR1 SGHTA and CDR2 FQGNSA come from the germline V gene. The J segment lost 4 bases and the V segment lost 3 bases, leaving 7 bases of the junction unmatched. The CDR3 runs 16 residues. The CDR3 loop reads CASSLDRSGATGELFF. The CDR3 bases are TGTGCCAGCAGCTTGGATCGTAGCGGGGCCACCGGGGAGCTGTTTTTT.

This clonotype was picked up many times. The CDR3 DNA follows: TGCAGCGTGGTACTAGCGGGGAGCACAGATACGCAGTATTTT. It is translated as CSVVLAGSTDTQYF. The V gene is TRBV29-1, the J gene TRBJ2-3; TRBD2 matches at 10 bases. J gave up 0 bases and V 6 bases, and 3 bases lay outside the gene matches. This CDR3 region has 14 residues. Germline lookup yields CDR1 SQVTM and CDR2 ANQGSEA.

Many counts were recorded for this clonotype. The chain recombines TRBV12-3 or TRBV12-4 with TRBJ2-7; 7 positions match TRBD1. Trimming removed 7 bases from V and 2 bases from J; junction bases left unmatched: 8. This CDR3 comprises 14 residues. The CDR3 region is CASTSTGKTYEQYF. In nucleotides, the CDR3 is TGTGCCAGCACCTCGACAGGGAAAACCTACGAGCAGTACTTC.

This clonotype occurred many times. The rearrangement joins TRBV29-1 to TRBJ1-1; possibly TRBD1 for D (6 bases). Germline V gives CDR1 SQVTM, CDR2 ANQGSEA. The CDR3 covers 17 residues. Trimming took off 3 bases at V and 3 bases at J, with 23 bases between the two ends. The CDR3 sequence is CSVDSPSPGEIYTEAFF. Written as DNA, the CDR3 is TGCAGCGTTGACTCCCCGTCCCCAGGGGAGATATACACTGAAGCTTTCTTT. Using reference TRBV29-1 and TRBJ1-1 for the parts outside the CDR3, the full variable domain is SAVISQKPSRDICQRGTSLTIQCQVDSQVTMMFWYRQQPGQSLTLIATANQGSEATYESGFVIDKFPISRPNLTFSTLTVSNMSPEDSSIYLCSVDSPSPGEIYTEAFFGQGTRLTVV.

This clonotype came up a few times. This rearrangement joins TRBV7-2 to TRBJ2-1, with D unclear. The germline V and J ends were trimmed by 1 base and 14 bases, with 15 bases remaining between them. The CDR3 runs 13 residues. The germline CDR1 and CDR2 sequences are SGHTA and FQGNSA. The CDR3 DNA is TGTGCCAGCAGCTTAGAGGGTCGCCCAGCGAAGTTCTTC. Residues: CASSLEGRPAKFF.

This clonotype was found a few times. The chain has TRBV12-3 or TRBV12-4 and TRBJ1-2; weak D call: TRBD1 (5 bases). The CDR3 contains 13 residues. With 5 bases removed from V and 4 bases from J, the gap between germline ends came to 11 bases. CDR3 in amino acids: CASSPTALYGYTF. CDR3 nucleotide sequence: TGTGCCAGCAGTCCGACAGCCCTCTATGGCTACACCTTC.